This T cell receptor beta chain comes out of a study of cytomegalovirus exposure and HLA in healthy donors. Trimming removed 2 bases at V and 3 bases at J, with 11 bases between. Per germline, CDR1 MNHEY and CDR2 SMNVEV (reference sequence). The CDR3 runs 14 residues. For this clone: Its target is unknown.

The PCR had 60 Vbeta and 13 Jbeta primers. Using immunoSEQ multiplex PCR, the repertoire was profiled, and TCRdb retains in-frame clones only, with some absent. The data contain about 190,000 clones, 60% to 85% of them singletons. General study findings and limits: CMV serostatus was the sole immune exposure data available. The authors reported that TCR beta sequences could predict HLA-A and HLA-B alleles. These predictions were accurate for most subjects in the first cohort. Productive status was seen about 90% or about 30% of the time for most TCR beta V segments in an earlier analysis.

J is TRBJ2-7 and V is TRBV27; D ambiguous. Sequencing was carried out using PBMCs. This sequence was found in a woman between 18 and 30 years old in good health and CMV-seronegative. CDR3 loop: CASSLGGRLYEQYF. Here the CDR3 DNA reads TGTGCCAGCAGTTTAGGTGGCCGACTCTACGAGCAGTACTTC.